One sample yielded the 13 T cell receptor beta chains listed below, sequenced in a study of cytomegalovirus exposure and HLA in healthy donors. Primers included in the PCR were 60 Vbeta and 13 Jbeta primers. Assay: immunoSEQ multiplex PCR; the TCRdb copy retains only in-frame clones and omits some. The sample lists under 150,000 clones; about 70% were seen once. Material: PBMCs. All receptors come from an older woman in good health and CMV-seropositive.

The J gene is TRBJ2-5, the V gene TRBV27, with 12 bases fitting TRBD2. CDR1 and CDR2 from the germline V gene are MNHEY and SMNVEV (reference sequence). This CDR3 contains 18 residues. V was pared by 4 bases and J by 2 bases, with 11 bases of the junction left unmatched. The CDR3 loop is CASSSTSGGRRGQETQYF. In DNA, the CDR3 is TGTGCCAGCAGTTCAACTAGCGGGGGGCGCCGGGGACAAGAGACCCAGTACTTC.

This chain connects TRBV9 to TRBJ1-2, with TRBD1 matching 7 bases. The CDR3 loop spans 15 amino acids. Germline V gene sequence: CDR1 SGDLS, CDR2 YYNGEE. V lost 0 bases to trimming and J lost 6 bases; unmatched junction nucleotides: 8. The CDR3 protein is CASSVATRGLHGYTF. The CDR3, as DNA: TGTGCCAGCAGCGTAGCTACGAGGGGGCTTCATGGCTACACCTTC.

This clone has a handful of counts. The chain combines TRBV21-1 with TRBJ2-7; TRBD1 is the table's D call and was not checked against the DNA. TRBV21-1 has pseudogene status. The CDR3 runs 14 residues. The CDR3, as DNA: TGTGCCAGCAGCAACGACAGAGCTTACTACGAGCAGTACTTC. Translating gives CASSNDRAYYEQYF.

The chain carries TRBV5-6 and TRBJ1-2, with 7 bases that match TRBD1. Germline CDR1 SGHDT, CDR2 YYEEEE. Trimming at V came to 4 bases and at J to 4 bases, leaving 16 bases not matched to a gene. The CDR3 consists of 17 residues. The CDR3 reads CASSPVNTGVSRYGYTF. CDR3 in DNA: TGTGCCAGCAGCCCTGTAAATACAGGGGTCTCGCGCTATGGCTACACCTTC. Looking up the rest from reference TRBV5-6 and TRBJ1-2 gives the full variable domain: DAGVTQSPTHLIKTRGQQVTLRCSPKSGHDTVSWYQQALGQGPQFIFQYYEEEERQRGNFPDRFSGHQFPNYSSELNVNALLLGDSALYLCASSPVNTGVSRYGYTFGSGTRLTVV.

CDR3 residues: CASSGERDTEAFF. CDR3 coding DNA: TGTGCCAGCAGCGGAGAGAGGGACACTGAAGCTTTCTTT. The V gene is TRBV9, the J gene TRBJ1-1; D is undetermined. Trimming took off 3 bases at V and 3 bases at J, with 9 bases between the two ends. Per germline, CDR1 SGDLS and CDR2 YYNGEE. The CDR3 is 13 residues long.

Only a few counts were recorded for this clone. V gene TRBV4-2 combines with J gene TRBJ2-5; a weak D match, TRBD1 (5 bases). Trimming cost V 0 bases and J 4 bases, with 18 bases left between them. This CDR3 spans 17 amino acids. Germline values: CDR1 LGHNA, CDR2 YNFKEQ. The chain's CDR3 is CASSQDLRVRDGETQYF. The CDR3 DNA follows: TGTGCCAGCAGCCAAGATTTAAGAGTCAGGGATGGAGAGACCCAGTACTTC.

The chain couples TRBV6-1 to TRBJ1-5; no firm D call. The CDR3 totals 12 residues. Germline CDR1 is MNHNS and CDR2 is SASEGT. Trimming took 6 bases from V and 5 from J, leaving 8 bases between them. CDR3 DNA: TGTGCCAGCAGCGGGTGGGATCAGCCCCAGCATTTT. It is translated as CASSGWDQPQHF.

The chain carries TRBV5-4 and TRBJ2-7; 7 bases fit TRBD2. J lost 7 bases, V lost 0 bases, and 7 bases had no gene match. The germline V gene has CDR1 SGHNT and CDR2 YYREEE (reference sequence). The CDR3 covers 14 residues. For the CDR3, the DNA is TGTGCCAGCAGCTTGGAGGTTGGAGCGGGGGAGCAGTACTTC. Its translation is CASSLEVGAGEQYF.

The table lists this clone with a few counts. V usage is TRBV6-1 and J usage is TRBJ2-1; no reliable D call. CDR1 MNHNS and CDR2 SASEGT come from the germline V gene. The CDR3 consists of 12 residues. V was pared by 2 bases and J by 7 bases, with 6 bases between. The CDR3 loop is CASSEWRNEQFF. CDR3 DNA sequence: TGTGCCAGCAGTGAATGGCGGAATGAGCAGTTCTTC.

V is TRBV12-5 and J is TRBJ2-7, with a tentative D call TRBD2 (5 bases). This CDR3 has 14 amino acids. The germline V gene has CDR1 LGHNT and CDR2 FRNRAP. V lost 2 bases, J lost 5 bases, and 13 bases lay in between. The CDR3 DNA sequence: TGTGCTAGTGGTTTGACTAGTATAGGCAACGAGCAGTACTTC. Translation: CASGLTSIGNEQYF.

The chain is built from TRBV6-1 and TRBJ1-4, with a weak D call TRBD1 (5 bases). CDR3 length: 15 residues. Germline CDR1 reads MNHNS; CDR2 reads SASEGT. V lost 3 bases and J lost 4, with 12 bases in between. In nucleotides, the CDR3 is TGTGCCAGCAGTGACGGACACTCCATTAATGAAAAACTGTTTTTT. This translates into CASSDGHSINEKLFF.

CDR3 loop: CASSQREGGQETQYF. The CDR3 coding sequence is TGCGCCAGCAGCCAGCGAGAGGGGGGGCAAGAGACCCAGTACTTC. The chain is built from TRBV5-1 and TRBJ2-5; tentative D call: TRBD2 (7 bases). CDR1 and CDR2 from the germline V gene are SGHRS and YFSETQ. This CDR3 spans 15 amino acids. Trimming took 4 bases from V and 2 from J, leaving 15 bases between them.

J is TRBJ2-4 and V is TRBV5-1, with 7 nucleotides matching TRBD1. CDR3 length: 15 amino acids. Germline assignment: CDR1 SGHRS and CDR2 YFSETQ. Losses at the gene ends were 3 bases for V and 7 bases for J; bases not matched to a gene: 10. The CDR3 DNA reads TGCGCCAGCAGCTCGATCGACAGGGAAGTTAACATTCAGTACTTC. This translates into CASSSIDREVNIQYF.